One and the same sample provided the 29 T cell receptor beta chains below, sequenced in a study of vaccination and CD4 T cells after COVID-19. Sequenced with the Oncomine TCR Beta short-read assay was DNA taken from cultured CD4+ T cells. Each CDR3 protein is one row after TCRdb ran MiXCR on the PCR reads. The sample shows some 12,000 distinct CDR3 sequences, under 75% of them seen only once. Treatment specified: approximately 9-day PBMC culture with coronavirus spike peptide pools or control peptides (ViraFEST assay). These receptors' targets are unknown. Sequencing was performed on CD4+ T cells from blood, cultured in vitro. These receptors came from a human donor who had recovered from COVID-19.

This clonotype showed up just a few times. The CDR3 loop is CASNPLRGGNQPQHF. The CDR3 DNA reads TGTGCCAGCAATCCTCTCAGGGGAGGCAATCAGCCCCAGCATTTT. V gene TRBV28 combines with J gene TRBJ1-5, with a possible D match to TRBD1 (6 bases). The V end lost 7 bases, the J end lost 2 bases, and 15 bases lay between the germline ends. The germline gives CDR1 MDHEN, CDR2 SYDVKM. This CDR3 has 15 amino acids.

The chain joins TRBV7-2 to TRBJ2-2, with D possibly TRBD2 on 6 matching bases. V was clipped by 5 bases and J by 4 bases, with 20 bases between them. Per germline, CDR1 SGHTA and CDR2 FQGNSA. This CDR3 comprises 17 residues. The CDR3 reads CASSGPKRVSGTGELFF. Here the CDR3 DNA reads TGTGCCAGCAGCGGCCCCAAGCGGGTCTCGGGCACCGGGGAGCTGTTTTTT.

This CDR3 reads CASSTQALTANTEAFF. DNA for the CDR3: TGTGCCAGTAGTACACAAGCCCTTACAGCGAACACTGAAGCTTTCTTT. The rearrangement uses TRBV19 and TRBJ1-1, with D unclear. V was pared by 4 bases and J by 1 base, with 16 bases between. CDR3 size: 16 residues. Germline CDR1 is LNHDA and CDR2 is SQIVND (reference sequence).

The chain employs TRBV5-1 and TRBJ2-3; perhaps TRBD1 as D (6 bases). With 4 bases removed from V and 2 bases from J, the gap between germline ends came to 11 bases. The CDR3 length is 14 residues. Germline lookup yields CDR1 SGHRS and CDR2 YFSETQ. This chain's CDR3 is CASSPDSPTDTQYF. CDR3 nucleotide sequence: TGCGCCAGCAGCCCGGACAGTCCCACAGATACGCAGTATTTT.

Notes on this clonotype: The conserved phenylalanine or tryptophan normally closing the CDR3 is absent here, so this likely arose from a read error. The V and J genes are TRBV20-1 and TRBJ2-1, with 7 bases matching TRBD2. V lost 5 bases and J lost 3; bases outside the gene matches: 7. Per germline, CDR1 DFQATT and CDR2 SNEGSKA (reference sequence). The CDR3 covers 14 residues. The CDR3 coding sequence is TGCAGTGCTGGGGACTACCCCGGCTACAATGAGCAGTTCCTC. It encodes CSAGDYPGYNEQFL.

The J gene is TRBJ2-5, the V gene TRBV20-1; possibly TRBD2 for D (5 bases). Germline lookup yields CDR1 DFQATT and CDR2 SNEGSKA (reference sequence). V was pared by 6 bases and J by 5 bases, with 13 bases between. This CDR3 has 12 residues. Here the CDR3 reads CSADPRRETQYF. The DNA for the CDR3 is TGCAGTGCCGATCCTAGGAGGGAGACCCAGTACTTC.

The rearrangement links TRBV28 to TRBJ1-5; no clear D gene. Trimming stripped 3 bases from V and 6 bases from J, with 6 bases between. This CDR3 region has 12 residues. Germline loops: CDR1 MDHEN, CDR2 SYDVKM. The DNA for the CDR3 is TGTGCCAGCAGTTTTTACGGTCAGCCCCAGCATTTT. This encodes CASSFYGQPQHF.

The CDR3 is CASARRSNEQFF. Written as DNA, the CDR3 is TGTGCCAGCGCCCGTCGTTCCAATGAGCAGTTCTTC. J is TRBJ2-1 and V is TRBV11-3; D gene uncertain. Looked up from germline, CDR1 is SGHNT and CDR2 is YENEEA. This CDR3 is 12 amino acids long. With 8 bases removed from V and 6 bases from J, the gap between germline ends came to 11 bases.

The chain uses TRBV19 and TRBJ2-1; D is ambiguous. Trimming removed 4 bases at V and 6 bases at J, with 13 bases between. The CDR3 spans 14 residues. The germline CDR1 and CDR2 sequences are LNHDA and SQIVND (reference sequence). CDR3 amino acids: CASSTQNGRNEQFF. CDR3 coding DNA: TGTGCCAGTAGTACTCAGAACGGTCGCAATGAGCAGTTCTTC. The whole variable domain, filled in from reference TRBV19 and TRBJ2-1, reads DGGITQSPKYLFRKEGQNVTLSCEQNLNHDAMYWYRQDPGQGLRLIYYSQIVNDFQKGDIAEGYSVSREKKESFPLTVTSAQKNPTAFYLCASSTQNGRNEQFFGPGTRLTVL.

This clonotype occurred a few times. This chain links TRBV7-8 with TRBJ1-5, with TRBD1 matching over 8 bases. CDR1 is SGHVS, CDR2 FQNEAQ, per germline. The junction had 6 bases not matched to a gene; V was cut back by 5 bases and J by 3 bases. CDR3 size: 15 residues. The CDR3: CASSLGQAINQPQHF. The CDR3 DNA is TGTGCCAGCAGCCTGGGACAGGCGATCAATCAGCCCCAGCATTTT.

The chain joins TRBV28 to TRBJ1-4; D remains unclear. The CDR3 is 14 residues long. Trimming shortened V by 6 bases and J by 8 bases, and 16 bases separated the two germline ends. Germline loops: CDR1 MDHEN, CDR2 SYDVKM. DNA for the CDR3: TGTGCCAGCAGAGGAGGTCCGGTCGACGAAAAACTGTTTTTT. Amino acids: CASRGGPVDEKLFF.

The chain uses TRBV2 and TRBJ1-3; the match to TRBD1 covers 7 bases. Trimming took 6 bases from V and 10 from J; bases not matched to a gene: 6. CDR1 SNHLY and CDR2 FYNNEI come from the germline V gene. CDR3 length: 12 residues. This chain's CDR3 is CASRGQSGTIYF. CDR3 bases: TGTGCCAGCAGGGGACAGTCCGGGACCATATATTTT.

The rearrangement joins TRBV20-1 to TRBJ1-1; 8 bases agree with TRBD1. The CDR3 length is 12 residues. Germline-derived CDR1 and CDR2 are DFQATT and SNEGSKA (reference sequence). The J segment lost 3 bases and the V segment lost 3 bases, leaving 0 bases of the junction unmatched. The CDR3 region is CSARTGDTEAFF. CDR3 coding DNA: TGCAGTGCTAGGACAGGGGACACTGAAGCTTTCTTT.

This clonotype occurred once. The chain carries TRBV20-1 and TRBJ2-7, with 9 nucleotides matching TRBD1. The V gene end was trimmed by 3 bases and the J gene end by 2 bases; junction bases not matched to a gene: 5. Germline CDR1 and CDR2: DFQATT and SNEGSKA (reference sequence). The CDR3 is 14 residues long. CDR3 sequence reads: CSARLRDRAYEQYF. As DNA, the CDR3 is TGCAGTGCTAGGTTACGGGACAGGGCCTACGAGCAGTACTTC.

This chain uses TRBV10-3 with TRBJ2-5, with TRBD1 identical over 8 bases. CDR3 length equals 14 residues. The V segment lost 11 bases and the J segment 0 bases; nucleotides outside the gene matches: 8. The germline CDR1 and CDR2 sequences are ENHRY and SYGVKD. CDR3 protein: CASQTGGYQETQYF. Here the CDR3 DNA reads TGTGCCTCACAAACAGGGGGATACCAAGAGACCCAGTACTTC.

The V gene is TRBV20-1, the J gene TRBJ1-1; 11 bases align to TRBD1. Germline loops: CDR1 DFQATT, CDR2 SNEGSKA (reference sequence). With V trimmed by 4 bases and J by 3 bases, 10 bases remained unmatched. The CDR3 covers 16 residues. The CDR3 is CSAKDRGRFWDTEAFF. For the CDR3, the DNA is TGCAGTGCTAAGGACAGGGGGCGGTTTTGGGACACTGAAGCTTTCTTT.

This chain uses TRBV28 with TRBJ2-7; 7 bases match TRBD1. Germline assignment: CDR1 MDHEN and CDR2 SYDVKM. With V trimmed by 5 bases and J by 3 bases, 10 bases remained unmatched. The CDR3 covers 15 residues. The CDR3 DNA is TGTGCCAGCAGTCGCCAACCAACAGGGGTCTACGAGCAGTACTTC. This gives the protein CASSRQPTGVYEQYF.

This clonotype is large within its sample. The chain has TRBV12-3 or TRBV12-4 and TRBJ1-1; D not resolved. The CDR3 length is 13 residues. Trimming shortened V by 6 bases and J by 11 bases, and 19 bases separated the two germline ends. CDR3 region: CASSFLQGGRAFF. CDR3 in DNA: TGTGCCAGCAGCTTCCTACAAGGAGGGAGGGCTTTCTTT.

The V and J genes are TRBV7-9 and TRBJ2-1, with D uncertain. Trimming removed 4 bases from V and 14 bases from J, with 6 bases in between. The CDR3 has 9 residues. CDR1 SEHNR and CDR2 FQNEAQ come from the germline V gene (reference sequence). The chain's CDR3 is CASSWPEFF. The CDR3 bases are TGTGCCAGCAGCTGGCCTGAGTTCTTC.

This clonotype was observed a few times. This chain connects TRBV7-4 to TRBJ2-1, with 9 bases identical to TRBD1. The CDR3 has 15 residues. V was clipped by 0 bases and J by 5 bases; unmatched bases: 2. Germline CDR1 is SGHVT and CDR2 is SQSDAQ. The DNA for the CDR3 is TGTGCCAGCAGCTTAGCGGGACAGGGCGACAATGAGCAGTTCTTC. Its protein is CASSLAGQGDNEQFF.

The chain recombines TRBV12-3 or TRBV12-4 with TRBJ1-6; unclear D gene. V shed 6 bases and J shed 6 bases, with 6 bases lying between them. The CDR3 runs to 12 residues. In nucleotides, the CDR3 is TGTGCCAGCAGCCACAGTAATTCACCCCTCCACTTT. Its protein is CASSHSNSPLHF.

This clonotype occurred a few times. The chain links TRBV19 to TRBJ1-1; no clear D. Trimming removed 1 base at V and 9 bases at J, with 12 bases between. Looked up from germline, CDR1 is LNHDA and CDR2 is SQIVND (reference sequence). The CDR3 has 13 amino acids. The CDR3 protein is CASSIVDSPKAFF. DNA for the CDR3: TGTGCCAGTAGTATAGTTGACTCTCCTAAAGCTTTCTTT.

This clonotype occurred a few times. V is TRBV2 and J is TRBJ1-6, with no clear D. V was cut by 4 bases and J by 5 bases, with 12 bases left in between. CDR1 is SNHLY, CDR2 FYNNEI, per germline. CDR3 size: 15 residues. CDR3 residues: CASSVTQRNNSPLHF. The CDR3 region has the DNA TGTGCCAGCAGTGTGACTCAGCGGAATAATTCACCCCTCCACTTT.

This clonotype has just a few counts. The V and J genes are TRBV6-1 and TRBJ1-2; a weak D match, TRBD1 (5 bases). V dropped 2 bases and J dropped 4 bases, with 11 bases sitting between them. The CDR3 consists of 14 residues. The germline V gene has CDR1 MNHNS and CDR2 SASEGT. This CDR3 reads CASSEIGGGYGYTF. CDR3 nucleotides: TGTGCCAGCAGTGAAATCGGCGGGGGCTATGGCTACACCTTC.

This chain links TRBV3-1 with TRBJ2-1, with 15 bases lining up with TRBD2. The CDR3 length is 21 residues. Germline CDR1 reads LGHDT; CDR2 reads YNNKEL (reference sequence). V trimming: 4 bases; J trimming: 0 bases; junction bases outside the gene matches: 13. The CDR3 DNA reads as TGTGCCAGCAGCCTGTCACCGGGACTAGCGGGAGGCTATAGCTCCTACAATGAGCAGTTCTTC. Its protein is CASSLSPGLAGGYSSYNEQFF.

The CDR3, as DNA: TGTGCCAGCAGCCGGTCTAGAGTTGGGTACGAGCAGTACTTC. Amino acids: CASSRSRVGYEQYF. J is TRBJ2-7 and V is TRBV12-3 or TRBV12-4, with D hard to call. Trimming took off 6 bases at V and 4 bases at J, with 16 bases between the two ends. The CDR3 totals 14 residues.

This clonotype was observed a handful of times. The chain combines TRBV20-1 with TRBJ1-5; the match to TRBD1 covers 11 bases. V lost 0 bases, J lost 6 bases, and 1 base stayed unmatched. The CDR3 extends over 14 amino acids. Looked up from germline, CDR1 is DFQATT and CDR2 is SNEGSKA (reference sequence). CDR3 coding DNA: TGCAGTGCTAGAGAGGACAGGGGGCTTCAGCCCCAGCATTTT. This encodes CSAREDRGLQPQHF.

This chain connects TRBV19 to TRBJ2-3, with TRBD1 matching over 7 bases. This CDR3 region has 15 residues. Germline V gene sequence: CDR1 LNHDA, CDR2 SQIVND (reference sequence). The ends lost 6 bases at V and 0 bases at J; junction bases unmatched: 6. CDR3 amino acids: CASRRQGSSTDTQYF. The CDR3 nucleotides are TGTGCCAGTAGACGACAGGGCAGTAGCACAGATACGCAGTATTTT.

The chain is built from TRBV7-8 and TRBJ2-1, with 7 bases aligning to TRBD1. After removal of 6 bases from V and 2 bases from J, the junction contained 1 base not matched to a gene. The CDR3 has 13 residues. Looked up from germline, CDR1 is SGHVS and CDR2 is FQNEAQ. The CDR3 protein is CASRGQTYNEQFF. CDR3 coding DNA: TGTGCCAGCAGGGGACAGACCTACAATGAGCAGTTCTTC.